This T cell receptor beta chain was retrieved from a study of blood T cell repertoires in COVID-19. In the study overall: The cDNA or gDNA used as material had been derived from T cells, B-cell-depleted T cells, or PBMCs.

All enrollees were roughly 18 to 89 years old and from some 24 US areas. Methods used by the authors: Scientists estimated how many nucleated cells there were by amplifying reference gene primers. Clones were read by immunoSEQ multiplex PCR, and TCRdb kept only the in-frame ones, dropping some. V and J calls and clone size are copied from that table; D and trimming were computed from the DNA. This sample yields under 250,000 clones, of which about nine tenths are seen a single time; roughly 4% belongs to the top ten. Germline values: CDR1 SGHRS, CDR2 YFSETQ. This CDR3 is built from 14 residues. Trimming took 0 bases from V and 6 from J, leaving 9 bases between them.

This sequence joins TRBV5-1 and TRBJ1-4; no firm D call. The receptor was derived from a woman aged 25 to 39 with acute COVID-19. Sequencing was done on a sample of PBMCs or T cells enriched from blood (not recorded which). CDR3 sequence: CASSLDPRDEKLFF. The CDR3 coding sequence is TGCGCCAGCAGCTTGGACCCTAGAGATGAAAAACTGTTTTTT.